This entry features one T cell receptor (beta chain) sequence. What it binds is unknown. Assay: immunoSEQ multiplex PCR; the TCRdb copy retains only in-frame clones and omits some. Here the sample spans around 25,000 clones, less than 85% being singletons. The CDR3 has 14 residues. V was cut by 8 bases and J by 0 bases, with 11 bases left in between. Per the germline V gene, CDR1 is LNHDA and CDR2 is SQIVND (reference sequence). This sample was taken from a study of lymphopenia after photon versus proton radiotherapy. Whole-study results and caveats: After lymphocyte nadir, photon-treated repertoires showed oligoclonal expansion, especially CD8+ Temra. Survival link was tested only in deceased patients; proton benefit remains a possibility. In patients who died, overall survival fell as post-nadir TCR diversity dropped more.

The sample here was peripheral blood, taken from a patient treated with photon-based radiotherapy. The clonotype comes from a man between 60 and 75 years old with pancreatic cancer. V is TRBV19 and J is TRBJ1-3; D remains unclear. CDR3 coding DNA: TGTGCCAGTTCCGCACAGATCTCTGGAAACACCATATATTTT. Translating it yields CASSAQISGNTIYF.